The 21 T cell receptor beta chains given below trace back to one sample, sequenced in a study of vaccination and CD4 T cells after COVID-19. Antigen specificity for these receptors is unknown. At the Johns Hopkins FTIC core, DNA taken from cultured CD4+ T cells was sequenced by way of the Oncomine TCR Beta short-read assay. TCRdb re-derived calls from the PCR reads in MiXCR, one entry per CDR3 protein. The sample consists of roughly 7,000 distinct CDR3 sequences, 70% to 75% of them appearing once. The treatment here: roughly 11-day PBMC culture with coronavirus spike peptide pools or control peptides (ViraFEST assay). The sequenced material came from CD4+ T cells from blood, cultured in vitro. The receptors were gathered from a human donor who had recovered from COVID-19.

The J gene is TRBJ2-3, the V gene TRBV7-2, with 7 bases aligning to TRBD1. CDR1 is SGHTA, CDR2 FQGNSA, per germline. CDR3 size: 15 residues. V gave up 5 bases and J gave up 2 bases; unmatched junction bases: 7. CDR3 region: CASSPEGAHTDTQYF. The CDR3 DNA reads TGTGCCAGCAGCCCCGAGGGGGCTCACACAGATACGCAGTATTTT.

V gene TRBV20-1 combines with J gene TRBJ1-2; a possible D gene is TRBD1 (5 bases). The ends were cut back, 1 base at V and 5 bases at J, with 11 bases in the middle. The CDR3 runs to 13 residues. Per germline, CDR1 DFQATT and CDR2 SNEGSKA (reference sequence). The CDR3 coding sequence is TGCAGTGCTAGAGGTCAACAGGAGTATGGCTACACCTTC. It specifies CSARGQQEYGYTF.

The chain couples TRBV20-1 to TRBJ2-4, with D hard to call. CDR1 is DFQATT, CDR2 SNEGSKA, per germline (reference sequence). V lost 5 bases to trimming and J lost 7 bases, with 12 bases between them. The CDR3 has 12 amino acids. The CDR3, as DNA: TGCAGTGCTCGAAGGGATGGGAACATTCAGTACTTC. This sequence encodes CSARRDGNIQYF.

CDR3 amino acids: CASRDGQVVGETQYF. The CDR3 DNA is TGTGCCAGTAGAGACGGACAGGTTGTAGGAGAGACCCAGTACTTC. This sequence joins TRBV19 and TRBJ2-5; 7 positions agree with TRBD1. Looked up from germline, CDR1 is LNHDA and CDR2 is SQIVND (reference sequence). This CDR3 has 15 residues. Trimming removed 6 bases from V and 4 bases from J; junction bases left unmatched: 11.

The chain couples TRBV7-2 to TRBJ1-2; D is unclear. CDR3 size: 12 residues. Germline V gives CDR1 SGHTA, CDR2 FQGNSA. V lost 1 base and J 4 bases, leaving 4 bases between the germline ends. CDR3 nucleotides: TGTGCCAGCAGCTTAGAGGCCTATGGCTACACCTTC. Protein product: CASSLEAYGYTF.

V usage is TRBV7-2 and J usage is TRBJ2-7; 9 nucleotides match TRBD2. The CDR3 has 16 residues. The ends lost 5 bases at V and 4 bases at J; junction bases unmatched: 12. Germline-derived CDR1 and CDR2 are SGHTA and FQGNSA. The CDR3: CASSDQSRAGGYEQYF. CDR3 bases: TGTGCCAGCAGCGATCAGTCTCGGGCGGGAGGGTACGAGCAGTACTTC.

This clonotype came up a few times. The chain couples TRBV29-1 to TRBJ1-1, with a weak D call TRBD1 (6 bases). The V end was cut by 2 bases, the J end by 1 base, with 17 bases between. This CDR3 spans 16 amino acids. Germline V CDR1 and CDR2: SQVTM, ANQGSEA. Written as DNA, the CDR3 is TGCAGCGTTGAACTAACAGGGCTTACTTCGAACACTGAAGCTTTCTTT. It yields the protein CSVELTGLTSNTEAFF.

V is TRBV6-1 and J is TRBJ2-7; D remains unclear. The CDR3 has 12 amino acids. V lost 6 bases, J lost 2 bases, and 8 bases lay in between. Looked up from germline, CDR1 is MNHNS and CDR2 is SASEGT. In nucleotides, the CDR3 is TGTGCCAGCAGCGAACCAGCCTACGAGCAGTACTTC. This encodes CASSEPAYEQYF.

In its sample, this clonotype is medium-sized (0.01 to 0.1%). The chain recombines TRBV7-6 with TRBJ2-1; 11 nucleotides match TRBD2. CDR3 length: 16 residues. V gave up 0 bases and J gave up 10 bases; unmatched junction bases: 8. Germline values: CDR1 SGHVS, CDR2 FNYEAQ. The DNA for the CDR3 is TGTGCCAGCAGCTTAGCGGGGACTAGCGGCACGAGGGAGCAGTTCTTC. Residues: CASSLAGTSGTREQFF. Full variable domain (rest looked up from reference TRBV7-6 and TRBJ2-1): GAGVSQSPRYKVTKRGQDVALRCDPISGHVSLYWYRQALGQGPEFLTYFNYEAQQDKSGLPNDRFSAERPEGSISTLTIQRTEQRDSAMYRCASSLAGTSGTREQFFGPGTRLTVL.

The rearrangement uses TRBV27 and TRBJ2-3; the D is unclear. Trimming stripped 5 bases from V and 0 bases from J, with 15 bases between. CDR1 MNHEY and CDR2 SMNVEV come from the germline V gene (reference sequence). There are 16 residues in the CDR3. The DNA for the CDR3 is TGTGCCAGCAGTCTCTCACAGCAAACTAGCACAGATACGCAGTATTTT. Translating gives CASSLSQQTSTDTQYF.

This clonotype turned up a few times. V and J are TRBV6-2 or TRBV6-3 and TRBJ2-7, with TRBD1 matching 7 bases. The CDR3 consists of 14 residues. The germline gives CDR1 MNHEY, CDR2 SVGEGT. The J segment lost 3 bases and the V segment lost 10 bases, leaving 12 bases of the junction unmatched. Here the CDR3 reads CATARGQVIYEQYF. Written as DNA, the CDR3 is TGTGCCACCGCACGCGGACAGGTTATCTACGAGCAGTACTTC.

The chain has TRBV19 and TRBJ2-5; TRBD2 matches at 10 bases. V lost 2 bases, J lost 5 bases, and 8 bases stayed unmatched. Germline loops: CDR1 LNHDA, CDR2 SQIVND (reference sequence). This CDR3 has 16 amino acids. CDR3 in DNA: TGTGCCAGTAGTATACTGGCTAGCGGGAGTCGCGAGACCCAGTACTTC. It codes for CASSILASGSRETQYF.

This clonotype was recorded only once. This rearrangement joins TRBV7-2 to TRBJ2-1, with 14 positions matching TRBD2. J gave up 8 bases and V 1 base, and 4 bases lay outside the gene matches. Germline loops: CDR1 SGHTA, CDR2 FQGNSA. The CDR3 is made up of 16 amino acids. The DNA for the CDR3 is TGTGCCAGCAGCTTAGAGGGGACTAGCGGGAGTTATGAGCAGTTCTTC. It encodes CASSLEGTSGSYEQFF.

The chain employs TRBV27 and TRBJ2-7, with D unclear. The length of the CDR3 is 15 residues. V was clipped by 5 bases and J by 1 base, with 15 bases between them. Germline V gene data show CDR1 as MNHEY and CDR2 as SMNVEV (reference sequence). This CDR3 is CASSARTGSSYEQYF. The CDR3 DNA follows: TGTGCCAGCAGTGCCAGGACGGGCTCGTCCTACGAGCAGTACTTC.

J is TRBJ2-2 and V is TRBV12-3 or TRBV12-4; no reliable D call. With 5 bases removed from V and 5 bases from J, the gap between germline ends came to 9 bases. The CDR3 sequence is 13 residues long. The CDR3 DNA reads as TGTGCCAGCAGTCACGTATCGACCGGGGAGCTGTTTTTT. Translating gives CASSHVSTGELFF.

The chain has TRBV7-9 and TRBJ2-5; TRBD1 might be the D (6 bases). V was clipped by 3 bases and J by 1 base, with 18 bases between them. Germline V gene lookup returns CDR1 SEHNR and CDR2 FQNEAQ (reference sequence). CDR3 length equals 17 residues. CDR3 region: CASSFNVGSGAQETQYF. The DNA of the CDR3 is TGTGCCAGCAGCTTCAATGTAGGGTCAGGGGCCCAAGAGACCCAGTACTTC. Filled out from reference TRBV7-9 and TRBJ2-5, the complete variable domain reads DTGVSQNPRHKITKRGQNVTFRCDPISEHNRLYWYRQTLGQGPEFLTYFQNEAQLEKSRLLSDRFSAERPKGSFSTLEIQRTEQGDSAMYLCASSFNVGSGAQETQYFGPGTRLLVL.

CDR3 bases: TGCGCCAGCAGCGAAGCCGGCAGGGGGCATGTGGGTGGCTACACCTTC. This translates into CASSEAGRGHVGGYTF. The chain combines TRBV4-1 with TRBJ1-2; 8 nucleotides match TRBD1. V lost 5 bases, J lost 7 bases, and 15 bases stayed unmatched. From germline, CDR1 is MGHRA and CDR2 YSYEKL. CDR3 length: 16 residues.

This chain links TRBV9 with TRBJ1-1; TRBD1 matches 7 bases. The V gene end was trimmed by 3 bases and the J gene end by 4 bases; junction bases not matched to a gene: 9. Germline lookup yields CDR1 SGDLS and CDR2 YYNGEE. This CDR3 spans 15 amino acids. The CDR3, as DNA: TGTGCCAGCAGCGACGGGACAGTTTTATCCACTGAAGCTTTCTTT. It codes for CASSDGTVLSTEAFF.

This clonotype was detected only once. The genes are TRBV6-2 or TRBV6-3 and TRBJ2-6, with D uncertain. The germline gives CDR1 MNHEY, CDR2 SVGEGT. Trimming left V 7 bases short and J 2 bases short, with 6 bases between. The CDR3 extends over 13 amino acids. CDR3 DNA sequence: TGTGCCAGCACTGGAACTGGGGCCAACGTCCTGACTTTC. Encoded protein: CASTGTGANVLTF.

The chain employs TRBV20-1 and TRBJ2-3; D remains unclear. Germline V gene sequence: CDR1 DFQATT, CDR2 SNEGSKA (reference sequence). The CDR3 is 14 residues long. V gave up 5 bases and J gave up 2 bases, with 14 bases separating them. CDR3 protein: CSASDTSNTDTQYF. CDR3 DNA: TGCAGTGCTTCCGACACCTCCAACACAGATACGCAGTATTTT.

This clonotype was seen only once. The chain employs TRBV5-4 and TRBJ1-1; 7 bases are a match to TRBD1. J lost 5 bases, V lost 4 bases, and 5 bases had no gene match. The CDR3 runs 13 residues. The germline gives CDR1 SGHNT, CDR2 YYREEE (reference sequence). The CDR3 loop is CASSQQGFTEAFF. CDR3 DNA sequence: TGTGCCAGCAGCCAACAGGGGTTTACTGAAGCTTTCTTT.